These 25 T cell receptor beta chains share one sample of origin, sequenced in a study of graft-versus-host responses after intestinal transplantation. TCRdb's table, derived via immunoSEQ multiplex PCR, lists solely in-frame clones and lacks some. The sample records roughly 99,000 clones, roughly 86% being singletons. The sequences come from PBMCs, collected 255 days after intestinal transplant. Every receptor here comes from a human patient who received an intestinal transplant, so some T cells may come from the graft donor.

This chain uses TRBV19 with TRBJ2-4, with no clear D. CDR3 length: 16 amino acids. V gave up 0 bases and J gave up 3 bases, with 12 bases separating them. The germline V gene has CDR1 LNHDA and CDR2 SQIVND (reference sequence). The CDR3 reads CASSIDGAGGKNIQYF. Here the CDR3 DNA reads TGTGCCAGTAGTATAGACGGCGCAGGCGGCAAAAACATTCAGTACTTC.

The chain links TRBV19 to TRBJ1-1; D is unresolved. The CDR3 length is 12 residues. V lost 3 bases and J 4 bases, leaving 6 bases between the germline ends. Germline lookup yields CDR1 LNHDA and CDR2 SQIVND (reference sequence). Here the CDR3 reads CASSITFTEAFF. The CDR3 nucleotides read TGTGCCAGTAGTATTACATTCACTGAAGCTTTCTTT. Drawing the rest from reference TRBV19 and TRBJ1-1, the complete variable domain is DGGITQSPKYLFRKEGQNVTLSCEQNLNHDAMYWYRQDPGQGLRLIYYSQIVNDFQKGDIAEGYSVSREKKESFPLTVTSAQKNPTAFYLCASSITFTEAFFGQGTRLTVV.

This clone was counted a single time. The chain couples TRBV6-1 to TRBJ1-1; no firm D call. The CDR3 is 13 residues long. Germline V CDR1 and CDR2: MNHNS, SASEGT. V was trimmed by 6 bases and J by 7 bases, leaving 15 bases between them. DNA for the CDR3: TGTGCCAGCAGCGTCAATGGGGTTGGTGAAGCTTTCTTT. Protein: CASSVNGVGEAFF.

This clone was observed once. The V and J genes are TRBV19 and TRBJ1-2; D is undetermined. CDR3 size: 13 residues. V was shortened by 0 bases and J by 7 bases, with 9 bases between the two germline ends. Germline loops: CDR1 LNHDA, CDR2 SQIVND (reference sequence). CDR3 DNA sequence: TGTGCCAGTAGTATAGAACTCGAGCTTGGCTACACCTTC. As protein: CASSIELELGYTF.

The chain couples TRBV5-1 to TRBJ2-5; 7 bases align to TRBD2. The J segment lost 2 bases and the V segment lost 10 bases, leaving 17 bases of the junction unmatched. The CDR3 has 16 amino acids. Germline V gene data show CDR1 as SGHRS and CDR2 as YFSETQ. In DNA, the CDR3 is TGCGCCGGGATCTCGACCCTGCTAGCGGTACAAGAGACCCAGTACTTC. It translates to CAGISTLLAVQETQYF.

This rearrangement joins TRBV4-1 to TRBJ2-1; 9 positions agree with TRBD1. The length of the CDR3 is 17 residues. Unmatched junction bases numbered 7, after V lost 0 bases and J lost 4 bases. Germline V gene data show CDR1 as MGHRA and CDR2 as YSYEKL. The CDR3 spells CASSQDSGTGMYNEQFF. CDR3 DNA: TGCGCCAGCAGCCAAGATAGTGGGACAGGGATGTACAATGAGCAGTTCTTC.

This clone has a single count. V usage is TRBV6-1 and J usage is TRBJ2-2; no firm D call. The length of the CDR3 is 14 residues. CDR1 and CDR2 (germline): MNHNS, SASEGT. V dropped 5 bases and J dropped 4 bases, with 11 bases sitting between them. The CDR3 DNA is TGTGCCAGCAGTCCGTTAGTCAGCACCGGGGAGCTGTTTTTT. It encodes CASSPLVSTGELFF.

The chain links TRBV5-4 to TRBJ1-1; 7 bases map to TRBD1. V dropped 4 bases and J dropped 10; count of bases not matched to a gene: 13. This CDR3 spans 14 amino acids. Germline assignment: CDR1 SGHNT and CDR2 YYREEE (reference sequence). The CDR3 DNA reads TGTGCCAGCAGCCCGGACAGGACACCTCGGCCAGCTTTCTTT. Protein product: CASSPDRTPRPAFF. Drawing the rest from reference TRBV5-4 and TRBJ1-1, the complete variable domain is ETGVTQSPTHLIKTRGQQVTLRCSSQSGHNTVSWYQQALGQGPQFIFQYYREEENGRGNFPPRFSGLQFPNYSSELNVNALELDDSALYLCASSPDRTPRPAFFGQGTRLTVV.

This rearrangement joins TRBV9 to TRBJ2-3; TRBD2 agrees at 11 bases. Germline V lookup: CDR1 SGDLS, CDR2 YYNGEE. J lost 5 bases, V lost 6 bases, and 8 bases had no gene match. The CDR3 totals 15 residues. CDR3 loop: CASNPSGGSGDTQYF. The CDR3 DNA reads as TGTGCCAGCAATCCTAGCGGGGGGAGTGGAGATACGCAGTATTTT.

The chain couples TRBV6-5 to TRBJ2-3; D call uncertain. CDR3 length: 14 residues. The V gene lost 3 bases and the J gene lost 4 bases, with 11 bases spanning the gap. Germline CDR1 reads MNHEY; CDR2 reads SVGAGI. The CDR3: CASSYAPRPDTQYF. The CDR3 nucleotides read TGTGCCAGCAGTTATGCTCCTCGCCCAGATACGCAGTATTTT.

The V call is TRBV7-3, the J call TRBJ2-1; D might be TRBD1 or TRBD2, each matching 5 bases. The CDR3 runs to 18 residues. Germline lookup yields CDR1 SGHTA and CDR2 FQGTGA. Trimming stripped 5 bases from V and 5 bases from J, with 25 bases between. CDR3 sequence (DNA): TGTGCCAGCAGCCCACCCCTGGGGGACCCGGGGCCCAACAATGAGCAGTTCTTC. Amino acid sequence: CASSPPLGDPGPNNEQFF. Variable domain in full (rest from reference TRBV7-3 and TRBJ2-1): GAGVSQTPSNKVTEKGKYVELRCDPISGHTALYWYRQSLGQGPEFLIYFQGTGAADDSGLPNDRFFAVRPEGSVSTLKIQRTERGDSAVYLCASSPPLGDPGPNNEQFFGPGTRLTVL.

This sequence joins TRBV13 and TRBJ2-1, with 7 bases lining up with TRBD2. Trimming took 2 bases from V and 3 from J; bases not matched to a gene: 13. The germline CDR1 and CDR2 sequences are PRHDT and FYEKMQ (reference sequence). The CDR3 totals 18 residues. This chain's CDR3 is CASSLKRAGRSLYNEQFF. The CDR3 DNA is TGTGCCAGCAGCTTAAAGCGTGCCGGGAGGTCTCTCTACAATGAGCAGTTCTTC.

The V gene is TRBV23-1, the J gene TRBJ2-7; D is unclear. TRBV23-1 is an open reading frame whose function is uncertain. The CDR3 runs 16 residues. Trimming took 0 bases from V and 2 from J, leaving 14 bases between them. The CDR3 sequence: CASSQSGDLTPYEQYV. The CDR3 nucleotides read TGCGCCAGCAGTCAATCCGGCGATCTAACGCCCTACGAGCAGTACGTC.

This clone was seen only a few times. The chain combines TRBV15 with TRBJ1-4; D is perhaps TRBD1 (5 bases). V lost 3 bases and J 10 bases, leaving 12 bases between the germline ends. The germline V gene has CDR1 LNHNV and CDR2 YYDKDF (reference sequence). This CDR3 spans 13 amino acids. As DNA, the CDR3 is TGTGCCACCAGCAGCGAACCAGGGAGAAAACTGTTTTTT. It encodes CATSSEPGRKLFF.

J is TRBJ1-2 and V is TRBV21-1; whether TRBD1, the table's D call, matches the DNA was not checked. TRBV21-1 is deemed a pseudogene. The CDR3 has 18 residues. The chain's CDR3 is CASSKVKRGPSLPYGYTF. DNA for the CDR3: TGTGCCAGCAGCAAAGTCAAAAGGGGGCCCAGTTTACCCTACGGCTACACCTTC.

J is TRBJ2-7 and V is TRBV6-5, with 7 bases fitting TRBD2. The CDR3 is 12 amino acids. Trimming took 5 bases from V and 3 from J; bases not matched to a gene: 1. Germline V gene data show CDR1 as MNHEY and CDR2 as SVGAGI. The CDR3 loop is CASSPGGYEQYF. In DNA, the CDR3 is TGTGCCAGCAGTCCGGGGGGCTACGAGCAGTACTTC.

The chain recombines TRBV27 with TRBJ2-3, with TRBD1 as a possible D gene (5 bases). Looked up from germline, CDR1 is MNHEY and CDR2 is SMNVEV (reference sequence). V shed 4 bases and J shed 0 bases, with 11 bases lying between them. This CDR3 has 15 amino acids. The CDR3 here is CASSWAGKSTDTQYF. CDR3 nucleotide sequence: TGTGCCAGCAGTTGGGCAGGGAAGAGCACAGATACGCAGTATTTT.

J is TRBJ1-6 and V is TRBV9, with D unresolved. The V gene's germline CDR1 is SGDLS and CDR2 YYNGEE. The CDR3 sequence is 16 residues long. V was pared by 4 bases and J by 10 bases, with 21 bases between. CDR3 in DNA: TGTGCCAGCAGCCCCCGGGCCGGCGGTTCCGGGTCACCCCTCCACTTT. It is translated as CASSPRAGGSGSPLHF.

Comments on this clone: The sample has other DNA sequences that encode this CDR3 too. V usage is TRBV9 and J usage is TRBJ1-1; D unclear. CDR3 length: 14 residues. Germline V gene lookup returns CDR1 SGDLS and CDR2 YYNGEE. Trimming took 0 bases from V and 1 from J, leaving 7 bases between them. The chain's CDR3 is CASSVVEGNTEAFF. The CDR3 DNA sequence: TGTGCCAGCAGCGTAGTGGAGGGGAACACTGAAGCTTTCTTT.

The CDR3 DNA reads TGTGCCAGCAGATCGACAGGGAGGGATCAGCCCCAGCATTTT. Encoded protein: CASRSTGRDQPQHF. The chain is built from TRBV28 and TRBJ1-5; 7 bases map to TRBD1. CDR1 is MDHEN and CDR2 is SYDVKM in the germline V gene. Unmatched junction bases numbered 7, after V lost 6 bases and J lost 5 bases. The CDR3 has 14 residues.

The sample holds a few counts of this clone. This chain connects TRBV6-1 to TRBJ2-5; a weak D match, TRBD2 (6 bases). V was clipped by 0 bases and J by 7 bases, with 15 bases between them. The CDR3 runs 15 residues. Germline V gives CDR1 MNHNS, CDR2 SASEGT. For the CDR3, the DNA is TGTGCCAGCAGTGAAGCGCGGGGACCCCAGAGGACCCAGTACTTC. Amino acid sequence: CASSEARGPQRTQYF.

The chain has TRBV9 and TRBJ2-3; D ambiguous. This CDR3 contains 16 residues. Deletions cut 4 bases from V and 3 bases from J, with 18 bases between. Germline V gives CDR1 SGDLS, CDR2 YYNGEE. This CDR3 is CASSLTTLQPTDTQYF. The CDR3 nucleotides read TGTGCCAGCAGCTTAACGACCCTACAACCGACAGATACGCAGTATTTT.

This chain joins TRBV5-1 and TRBJ2-7; no reliable D call. Germline lookup yields CDR1 SGHRS and CDR2 YFSETQ. CDR3 length equals 12 residues. V was trimmed by 0 bases and J by 7 bases, leaving 8 bases between them. CDR3 in DNA: TGCGCCAGCAGCTTGGGGAACGGAGAGCAGTACTTC. Its translation: CASSLGNGEQYF.

The rearrangement uses TRBV6-5 and TRBJ2-1; 12 nucleotides line up with TRBD2. Germline loops: CDR1 MNHEY, CDR2 SVGAGI. V was pared by 8 bases and J by 3 bases, with 2 bases of the junction left unmatched. The CDR3 loop spans 14 amino acids. CDR3 coding DNA: TGTGCCAGCCGGACTAGCGGGGTCTACAATGAGCAGTTCTTC. Its protein product is CASRTSGVYNEQFF.

The genes are TRBV11-2 and TRBJ2-1, with 7 bases matching TRBD2. CDR1 is SGHAT, CDR2 FQNNGV, per germline. V lost 7 bases, J lost 4 bases, and 4 bases stayed unmatched. The CDR3 sequence is 13 residues long. CDR3 sequence reads: CASTRSGYNEQFF. DNA for the CDR3: TGTGCCAGCACCCGTAGCGGGTACAATGAGCAGTTCTTC.